This T cell receptor (beta chain) was captured by sequencing in a study of preoperative IRX-2 immunotherapy in early breast cancer. Profiling relied on immunoSEQ multiplex PCR, and the TCRdb table lists in-frame clones only, not all of them. The sample lists under 15,000 clones, roughly 88% occurring once. After removal of 5 bases from V and 7 bases from J, the junction contained 6 bases not matched to a gene. The CDR3 totals 14 residues. From germline, CDR1 is MNHNS and CDR2 SASEGT. Indicated treatment: preoperative locoregional IRX-2 cytokine immunotherapy. This phase Ib study tested locoregional IRX-2 cytokine immunotherapy given before surgery.

The receptor comes from a human donor with breast cancer. This sequence joins TRBV6-1 and TRBJ1-5, with 9 bases matching TRBD1. This sample was gathered from a patient treated with IRX-2 immunotherapy. CDR3 sequence reads: CASSPGQGFQPQHF. CDR3 coding DNA: TGTGCCAGCAGTCCGGGACAGGGCTTCCAGCCCCAGCATTTT.